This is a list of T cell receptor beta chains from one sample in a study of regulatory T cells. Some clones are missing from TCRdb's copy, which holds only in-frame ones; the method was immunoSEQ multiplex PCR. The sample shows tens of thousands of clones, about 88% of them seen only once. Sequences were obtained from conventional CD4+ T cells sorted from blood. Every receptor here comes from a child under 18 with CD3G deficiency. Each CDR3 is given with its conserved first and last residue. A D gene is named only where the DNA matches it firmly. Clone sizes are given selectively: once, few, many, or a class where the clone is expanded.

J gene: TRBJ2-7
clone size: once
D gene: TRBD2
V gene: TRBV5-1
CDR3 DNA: TGCGCCAGCAGCTTGGGTTTTGCGGGAGGAGTAGACGAGCAGTACTTC
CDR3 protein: CASSLGFAGGVDEQYF

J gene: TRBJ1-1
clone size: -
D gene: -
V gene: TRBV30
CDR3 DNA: TGTGCCTGGGGGACGGGAGATACTGAAGCTTTCTTT
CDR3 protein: CAWGTGDTEAFF

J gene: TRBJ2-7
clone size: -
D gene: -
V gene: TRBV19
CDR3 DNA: TGTGCCAGTAGTATATCAGGGGACTACGAGCAGTACTTC
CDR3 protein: CASSISGDYEQYF

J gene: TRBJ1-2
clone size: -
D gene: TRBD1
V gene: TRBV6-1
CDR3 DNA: TGTGCCAGCAGTGGAGCCACAGGGGTCGACCGCTACACCTTC
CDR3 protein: CASSGATGVDRYTF

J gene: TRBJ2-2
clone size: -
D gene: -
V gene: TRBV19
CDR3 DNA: TGTGCCAGTAGTTCCGCCAGGTCCGGGGAGCTGTTTTTT
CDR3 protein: CASSSARSGELFF

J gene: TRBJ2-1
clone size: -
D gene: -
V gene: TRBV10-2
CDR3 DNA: TGCGCCAGCAGTGGCGGGAACTCCTACAATGAGCAGTTCTTC
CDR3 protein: CASSGGNSYNEQFF

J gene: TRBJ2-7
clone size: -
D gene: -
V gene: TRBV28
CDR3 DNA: TGTGCCAGCAGTCGGACACCAGGCTACGAGCAGTACTTC
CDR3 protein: CASSRTPGYEQYF

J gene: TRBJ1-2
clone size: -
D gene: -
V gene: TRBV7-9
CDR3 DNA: TGTGCCAGCAGCCCAGGAGGCTATGGCTACACCTTC
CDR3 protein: CASSPGGYGYTF

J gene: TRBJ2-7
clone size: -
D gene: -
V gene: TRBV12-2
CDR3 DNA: TGTGCAAGTCGCTTATGGACAGCCTATCCTTACTACGAGCAGTACTTC
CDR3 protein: CASRLWTAYPYYEQYF

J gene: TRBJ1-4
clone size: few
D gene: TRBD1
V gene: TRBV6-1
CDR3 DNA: TGTGCCAGCAGTGCAGGGACAGTCCCGGAAAAACTGTTTTTT
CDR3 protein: CASSAGTVPEKLFF

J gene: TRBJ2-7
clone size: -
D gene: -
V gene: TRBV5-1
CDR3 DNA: TGCGCCAGCAGCTTGGGGCAGGGACACTACGAGCAGTACTTC
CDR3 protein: CASSLGQGHYEQYF

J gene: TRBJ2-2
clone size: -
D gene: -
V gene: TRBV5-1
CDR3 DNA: TGCGCCAGCAGCCCCGGGCCCGGGCTAACCGGGGAGCTGTTTTTT
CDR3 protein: CASSPGPGLTGELFF

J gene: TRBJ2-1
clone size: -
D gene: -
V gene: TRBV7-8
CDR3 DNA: TGTGCCAGCAGCTTCGTGGGAGTGTCTGAGCAGTTCTTC
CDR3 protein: CASSFVGVSEQFF

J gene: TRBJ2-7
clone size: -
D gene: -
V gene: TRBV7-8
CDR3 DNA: TGTGCCAGCAGCCCCCGGACATCCGCCAGCGAGCAGTACTTC
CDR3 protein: CASSPRTSASEQYF

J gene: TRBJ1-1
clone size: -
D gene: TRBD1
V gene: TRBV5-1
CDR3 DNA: TGCGCCAGCAGCGTAAACACAGGGGGCTCAACTGAAGCTTTCTTT
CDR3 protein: CASSVNTGGSTEAFF

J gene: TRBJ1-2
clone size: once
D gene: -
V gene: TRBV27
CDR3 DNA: TGTGCCAGCAGTCCCACCGGGAATAACTATGGCTACACCTTC
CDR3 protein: CASSPTGNNYGYTF

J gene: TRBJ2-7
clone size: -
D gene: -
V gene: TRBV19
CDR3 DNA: TGTGCCAGTAGTCCAAGGACAGCTTCTGGCGAGCAGTACTTC
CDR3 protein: CASSPRTASGEQYF

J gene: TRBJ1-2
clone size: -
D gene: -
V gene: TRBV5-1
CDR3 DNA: TGCGCCAGCAGCCCGGCGGCAGGGAGGGACTATGGCTACACCTTC
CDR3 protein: CASSPAAGRDYGYTF

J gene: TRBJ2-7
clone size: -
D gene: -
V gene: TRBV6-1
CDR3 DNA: TGTGCCAGCAGTGGGGCCGGGACCTACGAGCAGTACTTC
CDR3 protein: CASSGAGTYEQYF

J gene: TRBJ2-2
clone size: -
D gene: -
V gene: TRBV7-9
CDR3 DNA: TGTGCCAGCAGCTCGGACAGACAGAACACCGGGGAGCTGTTTTTT
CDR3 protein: CASSSDRQNTGELFF

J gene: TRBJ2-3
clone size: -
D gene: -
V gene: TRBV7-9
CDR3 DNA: TGTGCCAGCAGCTTTGTTGGGTCCCCCGCAGATACGCAGTATTTT
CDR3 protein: CASSFVGSPADTQYF

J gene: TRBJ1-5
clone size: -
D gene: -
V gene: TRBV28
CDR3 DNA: TGTGCCAGCAGTCCCCCTTGGCAGCCCCAGCATTTT
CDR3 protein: CASSPPWQPQHF

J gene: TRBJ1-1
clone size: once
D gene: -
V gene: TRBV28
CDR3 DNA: TGTGCCAGCAGTCCGAGTAGGTTCAACACTGAAGCTTTCTTT
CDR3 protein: CASSPSRFNTEAFF

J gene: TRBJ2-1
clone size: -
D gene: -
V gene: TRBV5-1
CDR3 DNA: TGCGCCAGCAGCACCGGCAGGCGCGACTACAATGAGCAGTTCTTC
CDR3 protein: CASSTGRRDYNEQFF

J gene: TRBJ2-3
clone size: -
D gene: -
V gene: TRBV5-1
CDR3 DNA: TGCGCCAGCAGCAGACAGAGTAGCACAGATACGCAGTATTTT
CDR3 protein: CASSRQSSTDTQYF

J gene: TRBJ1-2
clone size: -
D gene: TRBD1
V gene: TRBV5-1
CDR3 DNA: TGCGCCAGCAGCTCGGGACAGGGCAGTGGCTACACCTTC
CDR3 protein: CASSSGQGSGYTF

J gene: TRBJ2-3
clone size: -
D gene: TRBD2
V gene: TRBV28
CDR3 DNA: TGTGCCAGCAGCTTGTCGGGACTAGCGGGAGTACCAGATACGCAGTATTTT
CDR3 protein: CASSLSGLAGVPDTQYF

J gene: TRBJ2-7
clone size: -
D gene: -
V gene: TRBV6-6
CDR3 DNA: TGTGCCAGCAGTTACTCGAAGGTGGACGAGCAGTACTTC
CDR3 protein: CASSYSKVDEQYF

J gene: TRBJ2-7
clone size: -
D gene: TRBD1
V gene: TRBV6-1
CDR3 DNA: TGTGCCAGCAGTCGAACAGGGGACTACGAGCAGTACTTC
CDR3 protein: CASSRTGDYEQYF

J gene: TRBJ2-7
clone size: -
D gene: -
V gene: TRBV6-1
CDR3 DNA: TGTGCCAGCAGTGGCCTTAGGAGCTCCTACAAGCAGTACTTC
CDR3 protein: CASSGLRSSYKQYF

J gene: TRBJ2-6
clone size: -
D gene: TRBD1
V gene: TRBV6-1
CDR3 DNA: TGTGCCAGCAGGACAGGGGGCACAGTCCCCAACGTCCTGACTTTC
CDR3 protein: CASRTGGTVPNVLTF

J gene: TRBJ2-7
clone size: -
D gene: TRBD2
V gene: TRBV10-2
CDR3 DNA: TGCGCCAGCAGCCGTAGCGGGAGGGGGTCCTACGAGCAGTACTTC
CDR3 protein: CASSRSGRGSYEQYF

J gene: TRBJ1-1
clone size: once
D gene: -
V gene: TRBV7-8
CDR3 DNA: TGTGCCAGCAGCTTAGTGGCGGGGGGCAGATGGACTGAAGCTTTCTTT
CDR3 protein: CASSLVAGGRWTEAFF

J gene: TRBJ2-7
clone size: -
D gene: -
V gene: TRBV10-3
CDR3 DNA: TGTGCCATCGGGAGGGACAGGTCCGAGCAGTACTTC
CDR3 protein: CAIGRDRSEQYF

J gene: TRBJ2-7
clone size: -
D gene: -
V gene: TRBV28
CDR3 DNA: TGTGCCAGCAGCCTGAGGGGGGAGCAGTACTTC
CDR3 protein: CASSLRGEQYF

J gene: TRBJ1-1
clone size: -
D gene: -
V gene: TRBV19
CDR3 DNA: TGTGCCAGTAGTCGGACAACCTACACTGAAGCTTTCTTT
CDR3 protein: CASSRTTYTEAFF

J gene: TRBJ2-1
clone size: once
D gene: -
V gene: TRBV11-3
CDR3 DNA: TGTGCCAGCAGCTCGGACTGGATAGACAATGAGCAGTTCTTC
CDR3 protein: CASSSDWIDNEQFF

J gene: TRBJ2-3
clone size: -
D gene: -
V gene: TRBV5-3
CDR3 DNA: TGTGCCAGAAGCTTGGTGCGAAACACTAGCACAGATACGCAGTATTTT
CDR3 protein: CARSLVRNTSTDTQYF

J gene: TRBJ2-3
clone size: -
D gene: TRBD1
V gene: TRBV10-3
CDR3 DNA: TGTGCCACCCGAAAGGGGGGACAGGGCATAGATACGCAGTATTTT
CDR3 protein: CATRKGGQGIDTQYF

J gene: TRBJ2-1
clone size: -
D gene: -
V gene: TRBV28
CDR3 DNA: TGTGCCAGCAGTTTATCCCCAAGGGCTGAGCAGTTCTTC
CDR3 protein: CASSLSPRAEQFF